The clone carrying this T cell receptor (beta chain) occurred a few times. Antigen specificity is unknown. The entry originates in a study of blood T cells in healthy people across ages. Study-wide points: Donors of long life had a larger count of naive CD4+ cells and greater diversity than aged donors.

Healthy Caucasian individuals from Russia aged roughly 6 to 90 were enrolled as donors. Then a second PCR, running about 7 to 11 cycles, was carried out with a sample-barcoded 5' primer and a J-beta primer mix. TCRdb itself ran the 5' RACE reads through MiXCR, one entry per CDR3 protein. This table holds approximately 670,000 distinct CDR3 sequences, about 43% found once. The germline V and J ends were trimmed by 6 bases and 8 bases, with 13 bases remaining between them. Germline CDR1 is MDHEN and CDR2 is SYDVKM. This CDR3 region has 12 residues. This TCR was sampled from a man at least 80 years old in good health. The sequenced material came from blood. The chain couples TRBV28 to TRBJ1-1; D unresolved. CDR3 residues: CASSSRPEEAFF. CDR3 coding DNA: TGTGCCAGCAGCTCCCGACCTGAGGAAGCTTTCTTT.